This entry lists 4 T cell receptor beta chains sequenced from one sample in a study of blood T cell repertoires in COVID-19. Measured with immunoSEQ multiplex PCR; TCRdb has only the in-frame clones, and not every one. The sample comprises over 100,000 clones, about 87% of which are singletons, and around 16% rests with the top ten. Specimen: peripheral blood. Receptors were obtained from a man in his forties or fifties with acute or convalescent COVID-19.

The chain couples TRBV18 to TRBJ2-7; D possibly corresponds to TRBD1 (6 bases). Germline CDR1 and CDR2: KGHSH and LQKENI. With 1 base removed from V and 4 bases from J, the gap between germline ends came to 11 bases. The CDR3 covers 14 residues. The CDR3 region is CASSPRAGEYEQYF. The CDR3 DNA is TGTGCCAGCTCACCACGGGCAGGGGAATACGAGCAGTACTTC. The whole variable domain, filled in from reference TRBV18 and TRBJ2-7, reads NAGVMQNPRHLVRRRGQEARLRCSPMKGHSHVYWYRQLPEEGLKFMVYLQKENIIDESGMPKERFSAEFPKEGPSILRIQQVVRGDSAAYFCASSPRAGEYEQYFGPGTRLTVT.

This clone was detected once. This chain links TRBV7-6 with TRBJ1-6; D call uncertain. CDR3 size: 14 residues. Trimming shortened V by 1 base and J by 5 bases, and 6 bases separated the two germline ends. CDR1 SGHVS and CDR2 FNYEAQ come from the germline V gene. The CDR3 nucleotides are TGTGCCAGCAGCTTAGAGAGTAATAATTCACCCCTCCACTTT. Translating gives CASSLESNNSPLHF.

The gene calls are TRBV3-1 (or the pseudogene TRBV3-2) and TRBJ1-2; 8 positions agree with TRBD1. The CDR3 contains 15 residues. The V segment lost 7 bases and the J segment 9 bases; nucleotides outside the gene matches: 16. CDR1 LGHDT and CDR2 YNNKEL come from the germline V gene (reference sequence). The CDR3 reads CASTPPGQEFPSYTF. In DNA form, the CDR3 reads TGTGCCAGCACCCCTCCGGGACAGGAGTTCCCAAGCTACACCTTC.

The chain recombines TRBV29-1 with TRBJ2-7; D is undetermined. CDR1 and CDR2 from the germline V gene are SQVTM and ANQGSEA. Trimming took off 3 bases at V and 3 bases at J, with 9 bases between the two ends. The CDR3 has 12 residues. The CDR3 coding sequence is TGCAGCGTTGACGGCCTAGACTACGAGCAGTACTTC. Its protein is CSVDGLDYEQYF.